This TCR beta chain appears in the sequencing data of a study of blood T cell repertoires in COVID-19. Sequenced by immunoSEQ multiplex PCR; TCRdb stores in-frame clones only, minus some. The top ten hold around 12% of the sample, which has about 230,000 clones, 70% to 90% seen once. The CDR3 is 16 residues long. Germline values: CDR1 LGHDT, CDR2 YNNKEL (reference sequence). J gave up 2 bases and V 5 bases, and 11 bases lay outside the gene matches. Specimen: peripheral blood. This rearrangement joins TRBV3-1 (or the pseudogene TRBV3-2) to TRBJ2-7; 8 nucleotides match TRBD1. The clonotype was recovered from a young woman who had recovered from COVID-19. CDR3 protein: CASSSPRDRRAYEQYF. CDR3 bases: TGTGCCAGCAGCTCCCCCCGGGACAGGAGAGCCTACGAGCAGTACTTC.